This T cell receptor (beta chain) came from a study of blood T cell repertoires in COVID-19. Study at large: The study drew acute and convalescent COVID-19 samples from the United States, Italy and Spain. T cells, B-cell-depleted T cells, or PBMCs provided the cDNA or gDNA that served as material.

Seattle enrolled patients during active infection and tracked them longitudinally. In the original workflow: Amplifying reference gene primers gave estimates of nucleated cell counts. This table comes from immunoSEQ multiplex PCR, and its TCRdb copy is limited to in-frame clones, with some not included. D and trimming were read from the DNA, whereas the V and J calls and clone size are those reported in that table. The profile shows around 140,000 clones, approximately 89% of them singletons. Germline assignment: CDR1 KGHSH and CDR2 LQKENI. This CDR3 has 17 residues. Trimming cost V 5 bases and J 3 bases; bases outside gene matches: 8.

The specimen was peripheral blood. This sequence joins TRBV18 and TRBJ1-5, with 12 bases lining up with TRBD1. This receptor was obtained from a woman in her 70s with COVID-19, enrolled during active disease. The CDR3 bases are TGTGCCAGCTCATCCGGGACAGGGGGCCAATCCAATCAGCCCCAGCATTTT. As protein: CASSSGTGGQSNQPQHF.